This T cell receptor beta chain was sequenced for a study of control samples from healthy donors and cancer patients. Generated by immunoSEQ multiplex PCR, the TCRdb table keeps only in-frame clones and is missing some. The table shows tens of thousands of clones, with around 89% occurring only once. CDR3 length: 13 amino acids. V was clipped by 6 bases and J by 5 bases; unmatched bases: 4. The chain recombines TRBV12-3 or TRBV12-4 with TRBJ2-4; 7 bases fit TRBD1. The TCR sequence derives from a man between 60 and 70 years old with colorectal cancer. Material: PBMCs. CDR3 in DNA: TGTGCCAGCAGACCCGGGACAGAAAACATTCAGTACTTC. It specifies CASRPGTENIQYF.